The rows below give T cell receptor beta chains drawn from one sample of a study of blood T cell repertoires in COVID-19. This table comes from immunoSEQ multiplex PCR, and its TCRdb copy is limited to in-frame clones, with some not included. The table shows around 100,000 clones, with about nine tenths occurring only once. The sample was peripheral blood. All receptors come from a man in his forties or fifties with acute or convalescent COVID-19. Both conserved end residues are part of each CDR3. A D gene is named only where the DNA matches it firmly.

TRBV15	TRBJ2-2	TRBD2	TGTGCCACCAGCAGAGTCGGCGGGAGGCTTGGAGAGGAGCTGTTTTTT	CATSRVGGRLGEELFF
TRBV5-1	TRBJ1-1	TRBD1	TGCGCCAGCAGCCAAGAGACAGGGACCACTGAAGCTTTCTTT	CASSQETGTTEAFF
TRBV5-4	TRBJ2-1	TRBD1	TGTGCCAGCAGCCGGACAGGGGAATGGAATGAGCAGTTCTTC	CASSRTGEWNEQFF
TRBV19	TRBJ2-7	TRBD2	TGTGCCAGTAGTATAGTGGGAGGGCCGAGGGAGCAGTACTTC	CASSIVGGPREQYF
TRBV6-5	TRBJ1-4	-	TGTGCCAGCAGCCCGCGACAGGCGAATGAAAAACTGTTTTTT	CASSPRQANEKLFF
TRBV3-1/TRBV3-2	TRBJ2-3	-	TGTGCCAGCAGCCAAGCCCTACAGGGTTCCTCTAGCACAGATACGCAGTATTTT	CASSQALQGSSSTDTQYF
TRBV5-1	TRBJ2-6	-	TGCGCCAGCAGCTCGGCCCAGGGAAGGGCCAACGTCCTGACTTTC	CASSSAQGRANVLTF
TRBV19	TRBJ1-5	-	TGTGCCAGTAAACAGGGAGGGTGGTACCAGCCCCAGCATTTT	CASKQGGWYQPQHF
TRBV19	TRBJ1-5	-	TGTGCCAGTACTCAGGGCAATCAGCCCCAGCATTTT	CASTQGNQPQHF
TRBV2	TRBJ1-1	-	TGTGCCAGCAGTATACCGGGGGAGGGCACTGAAGCTTTCTTT	CASSIPGEGTEAFF
TRBV11-2	TRBJ2-7	-	TGTGCCAGCAGCTTAAATTTCGGGTCGGAGCAGTACTTC	CASSLNFGSEQYF
TRBV5-1	TRBJ2-2	-	TGCGCCAGCAGCTTGGGTAGGCGGACTAACACCGGGGAGCTGTTTTTT	CASSLGRRTNTGELFF
TRBV7-6	TRBJ1-2	TRBD1	TGTGCCAGCAGCGCAGGGACAGAGTATGGCTACACCTTC	CASSAGTEYGYTF
TRBV7-8	TRBJ2-7	-	TGTGCCAGCAGCTTACTATTGGCGGGAGAGCAGTACTTC	CASSLLLAGEQYF